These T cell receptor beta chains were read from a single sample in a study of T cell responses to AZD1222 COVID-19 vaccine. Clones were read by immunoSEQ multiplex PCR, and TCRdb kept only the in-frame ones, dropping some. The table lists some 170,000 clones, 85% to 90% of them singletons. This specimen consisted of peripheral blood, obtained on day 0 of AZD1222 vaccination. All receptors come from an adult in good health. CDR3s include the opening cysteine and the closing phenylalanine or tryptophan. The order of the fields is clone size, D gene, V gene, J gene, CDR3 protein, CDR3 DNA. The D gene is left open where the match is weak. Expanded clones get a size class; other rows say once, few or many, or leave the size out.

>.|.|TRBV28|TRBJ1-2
CVVGGGNYGYTF
TGTGTCGTGGGGGGTGGTAACTATGGCTACACCTTC
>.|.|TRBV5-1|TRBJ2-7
CASSLDHLSYEQYF
TGCGCCAGCAGCTTGGACCACCTTTCATACGAGCAGTACTTC
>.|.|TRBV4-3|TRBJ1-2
CASSQGTVNYGYTF
TGCGCCAGCAGCCAAGGGACAGTGAATTATGGCTACACCTTC
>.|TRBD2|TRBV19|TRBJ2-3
CASSIGAGSDTQYF
TGTGCCAGTAGTATAGGAGCGGGATCAGATACGCAGTATTTT
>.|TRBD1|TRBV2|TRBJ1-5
CASSFDREISNQPQHF
TGTGCCAGCAGTTTCGACAGGGAAATTAGCAATCAGCCCCAGCATTTT
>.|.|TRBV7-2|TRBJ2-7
CASSFSPGTYEQYF
TGTGCCAGCAGCTTCTCGCCGGGGACCTACGAGCAGTACTTC
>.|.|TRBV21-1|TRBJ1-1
CASSKGQLNTEAFF
TGTGCCAGCAGCAAGGGACAGTTGAACACTGAAGCTTTCTTT
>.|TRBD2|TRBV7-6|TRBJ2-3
CASSSTSGGNTDTQYF
TGTGCCAGCAGCTCGACTAGCGGGGGGAACACAGATACGCAGTATTTT
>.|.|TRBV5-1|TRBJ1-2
CASSTTGTPDGYTF
TGCGCCAGCAGCACTACCGGGACACCCGATGGCTACACCTTC
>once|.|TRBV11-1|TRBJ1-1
CASSPRGRGATEAFF
TGTGCCAGCAGCCCCCGTGGAAGGGGGGCCACTGAAGCTTTCTTT
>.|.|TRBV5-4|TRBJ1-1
CASSLGGVGNTEAFF
TGTGCCAGCAGCTTGGGTGGGGTGGGGAACACTGAAGCTTTCTTT
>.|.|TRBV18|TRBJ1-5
CASSPDRSNQPQHF
TGTGCCAGCTCACCCGACAGGAGCAATCAGCCCCAGCATTTT
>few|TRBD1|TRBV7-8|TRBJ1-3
CASSPGQGASGNTIYF
TGTGCCAGCAGCCCGGGACAGGGGGCTTCTGGAAACACCATATATTTT
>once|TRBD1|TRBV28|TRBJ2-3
CASSSALRQGTSADTQYF
TGTGCCAGCAGTTCCGCCCTTCGACAGGGGACCTCCGCAGATACGCAGTATTTT
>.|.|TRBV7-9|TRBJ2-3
CASSQTGNTDTQYF
TGTGCCAGCAGTCAAACAGGGAACACAGATACGCAGTATTTT
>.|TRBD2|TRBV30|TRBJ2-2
CAWGLAGQNFAGELFF
TGTGCCTGGGGACTAGCGGGGCAAAATTTTGCCGGGGAGCTGTTTTTT
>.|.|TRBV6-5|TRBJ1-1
CASISQGVGSTEAFF
TGTGCCAGCATTTCACAAGGGGTTGGATCGACTGAAGCTTTCTTT
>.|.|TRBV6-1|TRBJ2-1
CASSEIGASLDNEQFF
TGTGCCAGCAGTGAAATAGGCGCCTCTCTCGACAATGAGCAGTTCTTC
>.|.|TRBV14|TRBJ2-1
CASSQSLLGAGAEQFF
TGTGCCAGCAGCCAGAGCCTCCTGGGTGCCGGAGCCGAGCAGTTCTTC
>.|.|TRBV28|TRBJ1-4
CASRSTGLRTNEKLFF
TGTGCCAGCAGGTCCACGGGCCTGCGAACTAATGAAAAACTGTTTTTT
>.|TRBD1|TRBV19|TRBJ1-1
CASIGGPDRGRMGAFF
TGTGCCAGTATCGGGGGTCCGGACAGGGGGCGAATGGGAGCTTTCTTT
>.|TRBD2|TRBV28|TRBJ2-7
CASSFGGVINEQYF
TGTGCCAGCAGTTTCGGGGGGGTAATTAACGAGCAGTACTTC
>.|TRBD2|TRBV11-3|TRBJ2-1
CASSQGSGGRYNEQFF
TGTGCCAGCAGCCAGGGTAGCGGGGGGCGGTACAATGAGCAGTTCTTC
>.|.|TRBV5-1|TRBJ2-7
CASSLAWVSDEQYF
TGCGCCAGCAGCTTGGCATGGGTGTCTGACGAGCAGTACTTC
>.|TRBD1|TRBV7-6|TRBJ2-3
CASSSGQGLKGTDTQYF
TGTGCCAGCAGCTCTGGACAGGGGTTAAAGGGAACAGATACGCAGTATTTT
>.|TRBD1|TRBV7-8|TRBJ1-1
CASSFRQGSNTEAFF
TGTGCCAGCAGCTTTAGACAGGGGTCGAACACTGAAGCTTTCTTT
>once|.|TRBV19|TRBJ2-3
CATGDTFTDTQYF
TGTGCCACCGGGGACACCTTCACAGATACGCAGTATTTT
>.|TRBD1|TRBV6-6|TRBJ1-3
CASSNGQAGNTIYF
TGTGCCAGCAGTAATGGACAGGCTGGAAACACCATATATTTT
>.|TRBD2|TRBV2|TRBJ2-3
CARSATSGEEDTQYF
TGTGCCAGAAGCGCGACTAGCGGGGAAGAAGATACGCAGTATTTT
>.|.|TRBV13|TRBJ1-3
CASSLGARDTGNTIYF
TGTGCCAGCAGCTTAGGGGCCAGGGACACTGGAAACACCATATATTTT
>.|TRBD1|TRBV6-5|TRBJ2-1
CASTSGQGAKKFF
TGTGCCAGCACCTCGGGACAGGGGGCTAAAAAGTTCTTC
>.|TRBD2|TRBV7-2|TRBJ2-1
CASSLVAGGSYNEQFF
TGTGCCAGCAGCTTAGTAGCGGGGGGCTCCTACAATGAGCAGTTCTTC
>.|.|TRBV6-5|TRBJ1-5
CASQTERIHQPQHF
TGTGCCAGCCAGACTGAGAGGATACATCAGCCCCAGCATTTT
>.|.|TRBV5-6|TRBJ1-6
CASSLGQEYNSPLHF
TGTGCCAGCAGCTTGGGACAGGAGTATAATTCACCCCTCCACTTT
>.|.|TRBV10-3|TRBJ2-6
CAISDANSGANVLTF
TGTGCCATCAGTGATGCGAACTCTGGGGCCAACGTCCTGACTTTC
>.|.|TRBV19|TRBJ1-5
CASNAGVGGNQPQHF
TGTGCCAGTAATGCAGGGGTGGGGGGCAATCAGCCCCAGCATTTT
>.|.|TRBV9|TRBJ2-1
CASSVVSGGYNEQFF
TGTGCCAGCAGCGTAGTTTCCGGGGGTTACAATGAGCAGTTCTTC
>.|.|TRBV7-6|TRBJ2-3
CASSSQGLGTDTQYF
TGTGCCAGCAGCTCCCAGGGGTTAGGGACAGATACGCAGTATTTT
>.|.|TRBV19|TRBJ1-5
CASGEWAGGNQPQHF
TGTGCCAGTGGGGAATGGGCCGGCGGGAATCAGCCCCAGCATTTT
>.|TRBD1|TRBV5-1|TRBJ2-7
CASSSLTGNEQYF
TGCGCCAGCAGCTCCTTGACAGGGAACGAGCAGTACTTC
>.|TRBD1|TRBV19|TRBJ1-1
CASSKGQTMNTEAFF
TGTGCCAGTAGTAAGGGACAGACTATGAACACTGAAGCTTTCTTT
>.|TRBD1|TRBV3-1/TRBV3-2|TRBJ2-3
CASSRDRGPTDTQYF
TGTGCCAGCAGTCGTGACAGGGGACCCACAGATACGCAGTATTTT
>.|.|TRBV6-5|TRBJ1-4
CASSGTSNEKLFF
TGTGCCAGCAGCGGGACGAGTAATGAAAAACTGTTTTTT
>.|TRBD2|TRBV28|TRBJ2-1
CASRSSAGGRDEQFF
TGTGCCAGCAGATCCTCGGCGGGGGGGCGCGATGAGCAGTTCTTC
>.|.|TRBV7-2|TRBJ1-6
CASSLVVSSYNSPLHF
TGTGCCAGCAGCTTAGTTGTATCCTCTTATAATTCACCCCTCCACTTT
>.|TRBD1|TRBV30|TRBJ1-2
CAWGTGIIYGYTF
TGTGCCTGGGGGACAGGGATTATCTATGGCTACACCTTC
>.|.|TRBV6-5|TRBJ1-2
CASSSRINYGYTF
TGTGCCAGCAGTTCCCGGATTAACTATGGCTACACCTTC
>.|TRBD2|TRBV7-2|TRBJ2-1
CASSLAGSGIGEQFF
TGTGCCAGCAGCTTAGCCGGTAGCGGGATCGGTGAGCAGTTCTTC
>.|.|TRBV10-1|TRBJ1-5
CASSESQGRPQHF
TGCGCCAGCAGTGAGTCCCAGGGACGGCCCCAGCATTTT
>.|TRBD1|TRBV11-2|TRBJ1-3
CASSPDRSGNTIYF
TGTGCCAGCAGCCCGGACAGGTCTGGAAACACCATATATTTT
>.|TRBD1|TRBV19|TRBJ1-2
CASSRYDREPIGYTF
TGTGCCAGTAGTCGGTACGACAGGGAACCGATCGGCTACACCTTC
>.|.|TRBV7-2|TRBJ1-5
CASSWGRGGSNQPQHF
TGTGCCAGCAGCTGGGGGCGGGGAGGGAGCAATCAGCCCCAGCATTTT
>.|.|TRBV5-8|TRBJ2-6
CASSPRAKGANVLTF
TGTGCCAGCAGCCCCAGGGCAAAAGGGGCCAACGTCCTGACTTTC
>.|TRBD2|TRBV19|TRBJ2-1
CASSISQLAGAYNEQFF
TGTGCCAGTAGTATCTCCCAACTAGCGGGAGCCTACAATGAGCAGTTCTTC